This TCR beta chain was sequenced for a study of cytotoxic CD8 clonotypes in ibrutinib-treated CLL. The germline CDR1 and CDR2 sequences are LNHDA and SQIVND (reference sequence). The germline V and J ends were trimmed by 7 bases and 0 bases, with 6 bases remaining between them. The CDR3 totals 13 residues. The repertoire was sequenced with immunoSEQ multiplex PCR; TCRdb's copy has only in-frame clones and lacks some. The sample gives 270,000 or so clones, approximately 76% of which show up once; about 6% is in the top ten. The starting material was PBMCs, obtained at disease progression, from a patient treated with ibrutinib. This clonotype was obtained from a human donor with chronic lymphocytic leukemia. The chain is built from TRBV19 and TRBJ2-2; no definite D call. The CDR3 reads CASTQTNTGELFF. The CDR3 DNA reads TGTGCCAGTACTCAGACGAACACCGGGGAGCTGTTTTTT.